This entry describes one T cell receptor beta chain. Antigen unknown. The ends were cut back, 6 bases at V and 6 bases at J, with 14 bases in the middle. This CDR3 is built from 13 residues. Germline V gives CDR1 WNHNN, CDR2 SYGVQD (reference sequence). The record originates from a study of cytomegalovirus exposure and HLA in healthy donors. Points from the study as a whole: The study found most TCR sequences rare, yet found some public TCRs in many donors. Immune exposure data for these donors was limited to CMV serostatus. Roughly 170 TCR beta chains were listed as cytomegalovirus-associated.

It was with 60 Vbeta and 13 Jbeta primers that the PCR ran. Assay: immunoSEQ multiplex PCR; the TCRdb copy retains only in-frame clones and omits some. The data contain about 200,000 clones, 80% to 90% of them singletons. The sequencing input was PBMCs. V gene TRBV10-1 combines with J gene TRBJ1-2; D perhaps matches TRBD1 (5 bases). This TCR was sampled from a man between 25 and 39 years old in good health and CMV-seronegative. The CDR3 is CASSPGHPHGYTF. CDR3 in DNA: TGCGCCAGCAGCCCCGGACACCCACATGGCTACACCTTC.